This T cell receptor beta chain comes out of a study of blood T cell repertoires in COVID-19. As for the study in general: In each case, the material was cDNA or gDNA derived from T cells, B-cell-depleted T cells, or PBMCs.

Data came from immunoSEQ multiplex PCR; TCRdb stores just in-frame clones and leaves some out. There are roughly 260,000 clones in the sample; around 87% occur only once, and around 2.5% lies in the top ten. The germline V gene has CDR1 SGDLS and CDR2 YYNGEE. CDR3 length: 16 amino acids. The germline V and J ends were trimmed by 0 bases and 2 bases, with 15 bases remaining between them. The chain links TRBV9 to TRBJ2-7; a possible D gene is TRBD2 (6 bases). What was sequenced was peripheral blood. This receptor was identified in a woman aged 45-59 years with acute or convalescent COVID-19. The CDR3 is CASSVDVGGGTYEQYF. DNA of the CDR3: TGTGCCAGCAGCGTAGACGTTGGGGGAGGTACCTACGAGCAGTACTTC.